A selection of T cell receptor beta chains follows, all from one sample in a study of cytomegalovirus exposure and HLA in healthy donors. Assay used: immunoSEQ multiplex PCR; TCRdb lists only in-frame clones, some missing. The repertoire consists of over 130,000 clones, with around 90% occurring once and the leading ten covering around 0.54%. The material sequenced was PBMCs. These receptors were collected from a woman aged 40 to 55 in good health and CMV-seronegative. CDR3s include the opening cysteine and the closing phenylalanine or tryptophan. A D gene is named only where the DNA matches it firmly. Size tells how often a clone was seen (once, few, many) or the class of an expanded clone, and some rows leave it out.

j_call v_call d_call clone_size cdr3_nt cdr3_aa
TRBJ2-6 TRBV27 NA NA TGTGCCAGCAGCTCCCTGGACAGCCCCTCTGGGGCCAACGTCCTGACTTTC CASSSLDSPSGANVLTF
TRBJ1-5 TRBV5-6 TRBD1 NA TGTGCCAGCAGCTTGGGAGGGGGCTGGGGGTTTCAGCCCCAGCATTTT CASSLGGGWGFQPQHF
TRBJ2-2 TRBV4-3 NA few TGCGCCAGCAGCCAAGCACCTTCGGCGGCCGGGGAGCTGTTTTTT CASSQAPSAAGELFF
TRBJ1-1 TRBV29-1 TRBD1 NA TGCAGCGTTTACCGGGACAGGAACACTGAAGCTTTCTTT CSVYRDRNTEAFF
TRBJ1-2 TRBV6-1 TRBD1 NA TGTGCCAGCAGGAGGGACAGGGGGACCTATGGCTACACCTTC CASRRDRGTYGYTF
TRBJ2-1 TRBV11-3 TRBD1 NA TGTGCCAGCAGCTCAGGGGGGACAGGGGGCTACAATGAGCAGTTCTTC CASSSGGTGGYNEQFF
TRBJ2-5 TRBV4-2 TRBD1 NA TGTGCCAGCAGCCCGGCCTTGACAGGGACGGAGACCCAGTACTTC CASSPALTGTETQYF
TRBJ1-5 TRBV11-2 NA NA TGTGCCAGCAGCCCTGAAGTGGGCCCAAATGTGAAGCCCCAGCATTTT CASSPEVGPNVKPQHF
TRBJ1-1 TRBV7-9 NA once TGTGCCAGCAGCTTTCCCCCCATGAACACTGAAGCTTTCTTT CASSFPPMNTEAFF
TRBJ1-2 TRBV10-1 TRBD1 NA TGCGCCAGCAGTGAGTCCTCGTCCCCGGGACAGGAACTCCCTAACTATGGCTACACCTTC CASSESSSPGQELPNYGYTF
TRBJ2-3 TRBV28 NA once TGTGCCAGCAGTTTAAGACATCATACGCAGTATTTT CASSLRHHTQYF
TRBJ2-3 TRBV7-9 NA NA TGTTCCAGCAGCATAACAGATACGCAGTATTTT CSSSITDTQYF
TRBJ2-1 TRBV7-9 NA NA TGTTCCAGCAGCTTAGGAGGGAGCGATGAGCAGTTCTTC CSSSLGGSDEQFF
TRBJ2-1 TRBV7-9 TRBD2 NA TGTGCCAGCAGTGTCGGGGGGGGATATGAGCAGTTCTTC CASSVGGGYEQFF
TRBJ2-1 TRBV7-9 NA NA TGTGCCAGCAGCTTAGTTGGTGCACAGGGTAGCTCCTACAATGAGCAGTTCTTC CASSLVGAQGSSYNEQFF
TRBJ1-6 TRBV9 NA NA TGTGCCAGCAGCGTAGGGACAGCGCGAGGACCCCTCCACTTT CASSVGTARGPLHF
TRBJ2-7 TRBV7-2 NA NA TGTGCCAGCAGCTTAGCGCTGACAGATTACGAGCAGTACTTC CASSLALTDYEQYF
TRBJ2-5 TRBV5-4 TRBD1 NA TGTGCCAGCAGCGTAGACAGGGGAGAGACCCAGTACTTC CASSVDRGETQYF
TRBJ1-2 TRBV7-9 TRBD1 once TGTGCCAGCAGCCCCCTCCTCCGGGACAGGGTGGAACTTAACTATGGCTACACCTTC CASSPLLRDRVELNYGYTF
TRBJ2-5 TRBV6-5 TRBD1 once TGTGCCAGCAGTTACTCGACATCAGGGGGCGCCGAGACCCAGTACTTC CASSYSTSGGAETQYF
TRBJ2-3 TRBV7-6 NA once TGTGCCAGCACCGAAACAGGGATCGGGGATACGCAGTATTTT CASTETGIGDTQYF
TRBJ2-1 TRBV5-1 TRBD2 NA TGCGCCAGCAGCCCCTTAGGGGGTAGCGGGGTTCCCTACAATGAGCAGTTCTTC CASSPLGGSGVPYNEQFF
TRBJ2-5 TRBV5-1 NA NA TGCGCCAGCAGCTTGCAACCACAGGGTAACCAAGAGACCCAGTACTTC CASSLQPQGNQETQYF
TRBJ1-2 TRBV7-2 TRBD1 NA TGTGCCAGCAGCTTAATTATCGGGACGACAGGGAATAGTGGCTACACCTTC CASSLIIGTTGNSGYTF
TRBJ2-1 TRBV28 TRBD2 NA TGTGCCAGCGTAGCGGGGGTATACAATGAGCAGTTCTTC CASVAGVYNEQFF
TRBJ1-1 TRBV7-6 NA NA TGTGCCAGCAGCCCTAATAGGCGGGCTGAAGCTTTCTTT CASSPNRRAEAFF
TRBJ2-5 TRBV20-1 TRBD2 NA TGCAGTGTCGCGCGGGAGAGGGAGCAGTACTTC CSVAREREQYF
TRBJ2-7 TRBV11-2 NA NA TGTGCCAGCAGCTTAGATAGGGGTCTCTACGAGCAGTGCTTC CASSLDRGLYEQCF
TRBJ1-1 TRBV7-9 TRBD1 NA TGTGCCAGCAGCTATACAGGGGAGGCAACTGAAGCTTTCTTT CASSYTGEATEAFF
TRBJ1-2 TRBV4-3 NA NA TGCGCCAGCAGCCAAGAGGCGAGGAACGAATTTAACTATGGCTACACCTTC CASSQEARNEFNYGYTF
TRBJ1-4 TRBV6-6 NA NA TGTGCCAGCAGTTCGGGGAGGGGCCTTAATGAAAAACTGTTTTTT CASSSGRGLNEKLFF
TRBJ2-6 TRBV5-1 NA few TGCGCCAGCAGCTTGCGGGTTAGTACTGGGGCCAACGTCCTGACTTTC CASSLRVSTGANVLTF
TRBJ2-1 TRBV2 NA NA TGTGCCAGCAGCCTCATTGGGCCCCAGCAGTTCTTC CASSLIGPQQFF
TRBJ1-5 TRBV4-1 TRBD1 NA TGCGCCAGCAGCCGACAGGGGAGGGACAATCAGCCCCAGCATTTT CASSRQGRDNQPQHF
TRBJ1-5 TRBV6-6 NA once TGTGCCAGCAGTTACTCTGAGGGTGTTTACGAGCCCCAGCATTTT CASSYSEGVYEPQHF
TRBJ2-6 TRBV7-8 TRBD2 NA TGTGCCAGCAGCCGTACCCTGTGGCGGACTAGCTCTGGGGCCAACGTCCTGACTTTC CASSRTLWRTSSGANVLTF
TRBJ1-2 TRBV5-6 TRBD1 once TGTGCCAGCAGCTTGAAGTTTTGGCAGGGGGCAGTAGACTATGGCTACACCTTC CASSLKFWQGAVDYGYTF